The rows below give T cell receptor beta chains drawn from one sample of a study of blood T cell repertoires in COVID-19. Clones were sequenced by immunoSEQ multiplex PCR, and TCRdb holds only the in-frame ones, with some missing. The sample carries 120,000 to 150,000 clones, about 87% recorded once. The sample was peripheral blood. Source of these receptors: a woman aged 45-65 years with acute or convalescent COVID-19. The CDR3 runs from the conserved cysteine through the conserved F or W. The order of the fields is clone size, V gene, J gene, D gene, CDR3 DNA, CDR3 protein. A D gene is named only where the DNA matches it firmly. The listing skips clone size in some rows; elsewhere it reads once, few, many or a size class.

few	TRBV5-1	TRBJ1-6	-	TGCGCCAGCAGCTTGGAAATAGGCGGCCTGGATAATTCACCCCTCCACTTT	CASSLEIGGLDNSPLHF
once	TRBV2	TRBJ2-5	TRBD1	TGTGCCAGCGGACAGACAGGGAGAGAGACCCAGTACTTC	CASGQTGRETQYF
-	TRBV5-1	TRBJ2-7	TRBD2	TGCGCCAGCAGCTGGGGGACTAGCGCTAGGGACGAGCAGTACTTC	CASSWGTSARDEQYF
-	TRBV6-1	TRBJ2-3	TRBD2	TGTGCCAGCAGTGGCCTCTCCTCCGATGGGACTAGCGTCCCAGATACGCAGTATTTT	CASSGLSSDGTSVPDTQYF
-	TRBV6-5	TRBJ1-4	-	TGTGCCAGCAGTCTTTCGGCAGCGAGAGAAAAACTGTTTTTT	CASSLSAAREKLFF
-	TRBV30	TRBJ1-2	-	TGTGCCTGGAGTCTAGGCAACTATGGCTACACCTTC	CAWSLGNYGYTF
-	TRBV4-2	TRBJ2-7	-	TGTGCCAGCAGCCAAGATCGGGGGGCCCTAGGGTATGGCTACGAGCAGTACTTC	CASSQDRGALGYGYEQYF
-	TRBV3-1/TRBV3-2	TRBJ2-2	TRBD1	TGTGCCAGCAGCCAAGATCTGGGACAGTTATACACCGGGGAGCTGTTTTTT	CASSQDLGQLYTGELFF
-	TRBV6-5	TRBJ2-1	TRBD2	TGTGCCGGCTCCGGGACTAGTCTCTATGAGCAGTTCTTC	CAGSGTSLYEQFF
-	TRBV5-1	TRBJ1-4	-	TGCGCCAGCAGCCGCCTGGGGCGGAACGAAAAACTGTTTTTT	CASSRLGRNEKLFF
once	TRBV24-1	TRBJ1-3	-	TGTGCCACCAGTGATTACAGGAGCTCTGGAAACACCATATATTTT	CATSDYRSSGNTIYF
-	TRBV5-1	TRBJ2-2	-	TGCGCCAGCAGCCGACAGAACACCGGGGAGCTGTTTTTT	CASSRQNTGELFF
-	TRBV5-1	TRBJ1-2	TRBD1	TGCGCCAGCAGCTCAAACCAGGGGGCCTATGGCTACACCTTC	CASSSNQGAYGYTF
once	TRBV6-5	TRBJ1-1	-	TGTGCCAGCAGTTACTCAGGGGGGAACACTGAAGCTTTCTTT	CASSYSGGNTEAFF
-	TRBV5-1	TRBJ1-1	-	TGCGCCAGCAGCTTGGCCCCCAGGGGGAACACTGAAGCTTTCTTT	CASSLAPRGNTEAFF
-	TRBV6-5	TRBJ1-3	-	TGTGCCAGCAGTTACTCCGGGTCTGGAAACACCATATATTTT	CASSYSGSGNTIYF
-	TRBV6-5	TRBJ2-7	-	TGTGCCAGCAGTTACGGAACAGGCTACGAGCAGTACTTC	CASSYGTGYEQYF
-	TRBV6-5	TRBJ1-1	-	TGTGCCAGCAGTATTACCGAGGACACTGAAGCTTTCTTT	CASSITEDTEAFF